These T cell receptor beta chains were read from a single sample in a study of shared clonotypes between healthy human individuals. Sequencing was performed with immunoSEQ multiplex PCR; in TCRdb, only in-frame clones are kept and a portion is missing. The data hold 2.3 million or so clones, with approximately 95% observed a single time. The sequenced material came from naive CD4+ T cells from PBMCs. These receptors were collected from a man between 18 and 35 years old in good health. Some clones in this sample may be carry-over from other donors' samples. Each CDR3 is given with its conserved first and last residue. A D gene is named only where the DNA matches it firmly. The size entry is marked missing in some rows and otherwise reads once, few, many or a size class.

>-|TRBJ2-7|-|TRBV25-1
CASAGTSSHEQYF
TGTGCCAGCGCAGGCACTAGCAGCCACGAGCAGTACTTC
>-|TRBJ2-7|-|TRBV11-2
CASSRDRNSYEQYF
TGTGCCAGCAGCCGAGACAGGAACTCCTACGAGCAGTACTTC
>-|TRBJ2-5|-|TRBV7-9
CASSLERQLETQYF
TGTGCCAGCAGCTTAGAGCGGCAGTTAGAGACCCAGTACTTC
>-|TRBJ1-1|-|TRBV5-8
CASSLRVNTEAFF
TGTGCCAGCAGCTTGAGAGTGAACACTGAAGCTTTCTTT
>-|TRBJ2-2|-|TRBV6-5
CASSLGYTGELFF
TGTGCCAGCAGTTTGGGATACACCGGGGAGCTGTTTTTT
>TRBD2|TRBJ2-1|-|TRBV5-4
CASSLRGGNEQFF
TGTGCCAGCAGCTTGCGGGGGGGCAATGAGCAGTTCTTC
>-|TRBJ1-5|-|TRBV6-6
CASSSRAGNEPQHF
TGTGCCAGCAGTTCCCGGGCCGGGAACGAGCCCCAGCATTTT
>-|TRBJ1-3|-|TRBV18
CASSPTTSGNTIYF
TGTGCCAGCTCACCAACGACATCTGGAAACACCATATATTTT
>-|TRBJ1-5|-|TRBV2
CASRAQGLNQPQHF
TGTGCCAGCAGGGCGCAGGGTCTTAACCAGCCCCAGCATTTT
>TRBD1|TRBJ2-1|-|TRBV7-9
CASSFLGQASSYNEQFF
TGTGCCAGCAGCTTCCTAGGACAGGCGAGCTCCTACAATGAGCAGTTCTTC
>TRBD1|TRBJ2-7|-|TRBV4-1
CASSQVGGQGYEQYF
TGCGCCAGCAGCCAAGTAGGCGGACAGGGTTACGAGCAGTACTTC
>-|TRBJ1-5|-|TRBV19
CASSIAFGDQPQHF
TGTGCCAGTAGTATAGCGTTTGGGGATCAGCCCCAGCATTTT
>TRBD1|TRBJ2-2|-|TRBV7-3
CASSLMTGPTGELFF
TGTGCCAGCAGCTTAATGACAGGGCCCACCGGGGAGCTGTTTTTT
>-|TRBJ2-3|-|TRBV29-1
CSTEGRLTTDTQYF
TGCAGCACGGAGGGCAGGCTGACAACAGATACGCAGTATTTT
>TRBD1|TRBJ1-1|once|TRBV7-9
CASSPRGGQGWNTEAFF
TGTGCCAGCAGCCCTAGGGGGGGACAGGGATGGAACACTGAAGCTTTCTTT
>-|TRBJ1-1|-|TRBV6-5
CASSYSAPGLPTGAFF
TGTGCCAGCAGTTACTCAGCCCCCGGGCTCCCAACTGGGGCTTTCTTT